The following is a T cell receptor beta chain sequence with its context. As yet, its antigen is unknown. The data belong to a study of cytomegalovirus exposure and HLA in healthy donors. Germline CDR1 reads DFQATT; CDR2 reads SNEGSKA (reference sequence). Deletions cut 8 bases from V and 0 bases from J, with 4 bases between. There are 10 residues in the CDR3. Overall study results and limits: Immune exposure information available was restricted to CMV serostatus. The investigators catalogued 160 or so TCR beta chains as cytomegalovirus-associated.

Primers included in the PCR were 60 Vbeta and 13 Jbeta primers. Clones were read by immunoSEQ multiplex PCR, and TCRdb kept only the in-frame ones, dropping some. The sample lists fewer than 100,000 clones, approximately 72% occurring once. The rearrangement joins TRBV20-1 to TRBJ1-1; D is ambiguous. The sample comprised PBMCs. This clonotype was sampled from a man aged 35-49 years in good health and CMV-seropositive. In nucleotides, the CDR3 is TGCAGTTCATTGAACACTGAAGCTTTCTTT. Amino acids: CSSLNTEAFF.